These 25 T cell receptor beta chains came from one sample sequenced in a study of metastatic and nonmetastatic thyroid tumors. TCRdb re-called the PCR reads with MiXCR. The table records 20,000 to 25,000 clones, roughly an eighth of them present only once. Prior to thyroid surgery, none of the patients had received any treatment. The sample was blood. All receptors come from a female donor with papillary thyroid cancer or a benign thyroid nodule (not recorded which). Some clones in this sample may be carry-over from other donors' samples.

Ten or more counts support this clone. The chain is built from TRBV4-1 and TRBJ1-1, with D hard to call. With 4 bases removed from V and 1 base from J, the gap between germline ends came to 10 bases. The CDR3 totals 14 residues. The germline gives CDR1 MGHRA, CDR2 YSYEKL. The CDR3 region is CASSPGTWNTEAFF. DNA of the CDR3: TGCGCCAGCAGCCCGGGTACTTGGAACACTGAAGCTTTCTTT.

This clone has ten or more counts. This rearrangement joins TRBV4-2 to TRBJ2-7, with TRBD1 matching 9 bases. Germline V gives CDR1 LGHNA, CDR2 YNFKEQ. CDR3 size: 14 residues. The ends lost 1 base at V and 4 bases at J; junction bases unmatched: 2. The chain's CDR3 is CASSQGQGDYEQYF. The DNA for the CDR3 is TGTGCCAGCAGCCAAGGACAGGGGGATTACGAGCAGTACTTC.

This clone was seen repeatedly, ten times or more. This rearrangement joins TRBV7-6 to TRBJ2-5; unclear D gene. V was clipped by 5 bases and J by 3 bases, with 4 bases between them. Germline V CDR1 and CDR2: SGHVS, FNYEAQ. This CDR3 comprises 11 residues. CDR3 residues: CASSPKETQYF. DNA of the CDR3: TGTGCCAGCAGCCCGAAAGAGACCCAGTACTTC.

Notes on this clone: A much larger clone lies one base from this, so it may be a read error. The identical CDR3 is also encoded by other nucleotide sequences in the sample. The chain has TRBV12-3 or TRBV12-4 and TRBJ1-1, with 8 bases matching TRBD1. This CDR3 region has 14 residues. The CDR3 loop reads CASSTRTGNTEAFF. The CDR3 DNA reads TGTGCCAGCAGCACCAGGACAGGGAACACTGAGGCTTTCTTT.

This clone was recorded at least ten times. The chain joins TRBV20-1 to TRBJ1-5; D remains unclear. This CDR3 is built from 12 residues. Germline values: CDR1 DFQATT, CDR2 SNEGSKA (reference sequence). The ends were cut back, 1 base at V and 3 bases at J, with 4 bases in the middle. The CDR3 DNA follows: TGCAGTGCTAGAGGCCCCAATCAGCCCCAGCATTTT. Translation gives CSARGPNQPQHF.

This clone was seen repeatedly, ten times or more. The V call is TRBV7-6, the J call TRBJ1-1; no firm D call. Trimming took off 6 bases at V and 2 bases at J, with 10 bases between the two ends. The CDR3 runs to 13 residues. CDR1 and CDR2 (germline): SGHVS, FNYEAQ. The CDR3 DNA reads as TGTGCCAGCAGTTACGGGGTAAACACTGAAGCTTTCTTT. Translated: CASSYGVNTEAFF.

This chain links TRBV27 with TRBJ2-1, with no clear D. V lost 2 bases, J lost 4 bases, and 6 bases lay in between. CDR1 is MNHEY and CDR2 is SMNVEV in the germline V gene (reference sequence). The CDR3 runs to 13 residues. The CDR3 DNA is TGTGCCAGCAGTTTAGTGGAGTACAATGAGCAGTTCTTC. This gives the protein CASSLVEYNEQFF.

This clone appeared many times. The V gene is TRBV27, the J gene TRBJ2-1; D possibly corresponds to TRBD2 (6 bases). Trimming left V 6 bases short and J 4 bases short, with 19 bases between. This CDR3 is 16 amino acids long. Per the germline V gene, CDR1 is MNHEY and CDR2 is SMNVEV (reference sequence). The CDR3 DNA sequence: TGTGCCAGCAGCCCTTATGGGGGACTCAATTACAATGAGCAGTTCTTC. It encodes CASSPYGGLNYNEQFF.

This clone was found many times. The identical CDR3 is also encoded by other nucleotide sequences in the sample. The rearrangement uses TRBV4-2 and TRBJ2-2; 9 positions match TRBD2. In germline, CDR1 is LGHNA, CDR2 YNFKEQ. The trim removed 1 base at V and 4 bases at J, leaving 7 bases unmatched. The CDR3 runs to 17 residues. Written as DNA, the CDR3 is TGTGCCAGCAGCCAAGTGTCCCTAGCGGGGTCCACCGGGGAGCTGTTTTTT. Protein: CASSQVSLAGSTGELFF.

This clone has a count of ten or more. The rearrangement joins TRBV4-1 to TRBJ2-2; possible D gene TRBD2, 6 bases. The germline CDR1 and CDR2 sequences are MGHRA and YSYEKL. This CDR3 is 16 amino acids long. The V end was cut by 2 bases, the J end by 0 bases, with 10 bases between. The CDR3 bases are TGCGCCAGCAGCCAAATACTAGCTGCGAACACCGGGGAGCTGTTTTTT. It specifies CASSQILAANTGELFF.

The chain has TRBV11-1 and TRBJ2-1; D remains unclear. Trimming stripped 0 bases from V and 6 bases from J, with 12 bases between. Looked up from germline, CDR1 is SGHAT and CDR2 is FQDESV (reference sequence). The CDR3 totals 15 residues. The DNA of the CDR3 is TGTGCCAGCAGCTTAGCGGGCTGGGGTGCCAATGAGCAGTTCTTC. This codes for CASSLAGWGANEQFF.

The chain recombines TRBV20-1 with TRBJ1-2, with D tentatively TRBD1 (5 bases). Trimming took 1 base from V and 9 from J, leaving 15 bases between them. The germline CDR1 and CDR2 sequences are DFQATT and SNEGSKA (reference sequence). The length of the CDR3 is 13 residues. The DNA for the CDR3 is TGCAGTGCTAGAGGGGACGTACGGAGGCGCTACACCTTC. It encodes CSARGDVRRRYTF.

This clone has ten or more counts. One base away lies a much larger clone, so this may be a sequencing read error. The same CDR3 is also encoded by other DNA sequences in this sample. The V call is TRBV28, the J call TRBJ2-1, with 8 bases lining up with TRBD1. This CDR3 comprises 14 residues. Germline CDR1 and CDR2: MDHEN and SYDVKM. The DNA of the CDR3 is TGTGCCAGCAGTTCCCCTGGACAGGGCAATGAACAGTTCTTC. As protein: CASSSPGQGNEQFF.

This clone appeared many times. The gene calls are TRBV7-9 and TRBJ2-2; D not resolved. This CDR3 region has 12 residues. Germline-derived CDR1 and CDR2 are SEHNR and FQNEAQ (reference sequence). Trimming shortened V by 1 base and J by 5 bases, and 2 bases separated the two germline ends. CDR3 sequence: CASSLGTGELFF. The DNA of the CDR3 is TGTGCCAGCAGCTTAGGGACCGGGGAGCTGTTTTTT. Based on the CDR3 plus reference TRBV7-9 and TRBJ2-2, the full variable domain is DTGVSQNPRHKITKRGQNVTFRCDPISEHNRLYWYRQTLGQGPEFLTYFQNEAQLEKSRLLSDRFSAERPKGSFSTLEIQRTEQGDSAMYLCASSLGTGELFFGEGSRLTVL.

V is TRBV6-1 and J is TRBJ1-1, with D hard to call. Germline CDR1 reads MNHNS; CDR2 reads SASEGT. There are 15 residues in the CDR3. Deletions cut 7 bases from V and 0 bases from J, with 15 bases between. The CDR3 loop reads CASMDRTLLNTEAFF. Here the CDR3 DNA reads TGTGCCAGCATGGATCGGACCTTGCTGAACACTGAAGCTTTCTTT.

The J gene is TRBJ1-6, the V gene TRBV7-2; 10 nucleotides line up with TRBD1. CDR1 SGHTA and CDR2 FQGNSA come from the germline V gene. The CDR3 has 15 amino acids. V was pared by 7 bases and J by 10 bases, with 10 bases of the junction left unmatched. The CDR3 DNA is TGTGCCAGCACCGATACCGGGACAGGGGAATCACCCCTCCACTTT. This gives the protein CASTDTGTGESPLHF.

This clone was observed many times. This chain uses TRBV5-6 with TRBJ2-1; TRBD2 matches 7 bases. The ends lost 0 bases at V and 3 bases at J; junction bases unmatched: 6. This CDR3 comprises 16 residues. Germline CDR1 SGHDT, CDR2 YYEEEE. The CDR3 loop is CASSLVETSNYNEQFF. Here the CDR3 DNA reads TGTGCCAGCAGCTTGGTTGAGACTAGCAACTACAATGAGCAGTTCTTC.

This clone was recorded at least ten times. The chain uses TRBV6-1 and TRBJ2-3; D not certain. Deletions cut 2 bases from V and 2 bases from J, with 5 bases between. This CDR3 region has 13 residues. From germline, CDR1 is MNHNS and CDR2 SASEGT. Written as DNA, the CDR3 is TGTGCCAGCAGTGAACAGCTCACAGATACGCAGTATTTT. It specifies CASSEQLTDTQYF.

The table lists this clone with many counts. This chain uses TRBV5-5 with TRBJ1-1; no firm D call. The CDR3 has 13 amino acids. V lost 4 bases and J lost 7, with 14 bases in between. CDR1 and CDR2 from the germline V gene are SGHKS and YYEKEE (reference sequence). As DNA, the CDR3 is TGTGCCAGCAGCGGCCTTGTGCTCAATGAAGCTTTCTTT. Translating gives CASSGLVLNEAFF.

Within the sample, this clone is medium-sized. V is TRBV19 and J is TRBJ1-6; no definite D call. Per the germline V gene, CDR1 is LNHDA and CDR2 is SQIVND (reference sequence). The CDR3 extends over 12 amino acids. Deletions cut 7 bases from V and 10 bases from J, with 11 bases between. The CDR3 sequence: CASNRVGSPLHF. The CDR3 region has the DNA TGTGCCAGTAATCGGGTAGGCTCACCCCTCCACTTT.

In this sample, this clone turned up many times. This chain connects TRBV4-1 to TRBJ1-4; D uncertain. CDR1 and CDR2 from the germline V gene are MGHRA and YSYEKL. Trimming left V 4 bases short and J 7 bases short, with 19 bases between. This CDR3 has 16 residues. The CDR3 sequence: CASSPQGWKEGEKLFF. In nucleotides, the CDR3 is TGCGCCAGCAGCCCCCAAGGGTGGAAAGAGGGTGAAAAACTGTTTTTT.

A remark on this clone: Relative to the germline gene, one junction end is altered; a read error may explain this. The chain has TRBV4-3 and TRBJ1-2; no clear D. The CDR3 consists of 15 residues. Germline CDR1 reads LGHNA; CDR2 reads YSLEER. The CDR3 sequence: CASSQEIAAKYGYTF. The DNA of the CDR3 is TGCGCCAGCAGCCAAGAAATCGCAGCTAAGTATGGCTACACCTTC.

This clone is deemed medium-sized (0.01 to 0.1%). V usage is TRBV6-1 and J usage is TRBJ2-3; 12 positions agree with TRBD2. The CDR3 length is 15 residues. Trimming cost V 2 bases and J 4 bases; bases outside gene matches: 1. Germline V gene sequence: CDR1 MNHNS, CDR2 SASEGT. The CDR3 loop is CASSELAGGPDTQYF. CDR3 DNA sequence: TGTGCCAGCAGTGAACTAGCGGGGGGGCCAGATACGCAGTATTTT.

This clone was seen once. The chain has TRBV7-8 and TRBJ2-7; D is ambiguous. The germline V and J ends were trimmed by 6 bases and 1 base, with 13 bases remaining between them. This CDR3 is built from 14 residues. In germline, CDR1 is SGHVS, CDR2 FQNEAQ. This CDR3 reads CASRVNLGSYEQYF. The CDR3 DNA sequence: TGTGCCAGCAGGGTGAACCTGGGGTCCTACGAGCAGTACTTC. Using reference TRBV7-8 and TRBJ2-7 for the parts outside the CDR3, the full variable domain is GAGVSQSPRYKVAKRGQDVALRCDPISGHVSLFWYQQALGQGPEFLTYFQNEAQLDKSGLPSDRFFAERPEGSVSTLKIQRTQQEDSAVYLCASRVNLGSYEQYFGPGTRLTVT.

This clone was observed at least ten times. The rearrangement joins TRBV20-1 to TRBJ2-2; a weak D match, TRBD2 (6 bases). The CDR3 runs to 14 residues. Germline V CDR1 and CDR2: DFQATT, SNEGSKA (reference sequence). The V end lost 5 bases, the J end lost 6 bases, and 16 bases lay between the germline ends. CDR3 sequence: CSAADPRRAGELFF. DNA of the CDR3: TGCAGTGCTGCGGACCCAAGGAGGGCCGGGGAGCTGTTTTTT.